The clone carrying this T cell receptor beta chain was counted many times. This entry comes from a study of patients and donors after allogeneic stem cell transplantation. TCRdb itself ran the RT-PCR reads through MiXCR, one entry per CDR3 protein. The repertoire consists of about 230,000 distinct CDR3 sequences, with 14% occurring once and the leading ten covering roughly 11%. Germline V lookup: CDR1 SGHKS, CDR2 YYEKEE (reference sequence). The CDR3 totals 15 residues. V dropped 1 base and J dropped 2; count of bases not matched to a gene: 5. This sequence originates from a human donor who was either an allogeneic HSCT recipient or a stem cell or donor lymphocyte infusion donor (not recorded which). It is not recorded whose cells these are; they may come from a transplant donor. Sequencing was done on a sample of blood, either unsorted or a sorted T cell fraction (not recorded which). The V gene is TRBV5-5, the J gene TRBJ2-7, with 8 bases identical to TRBD2. CDR3 DNA: TGTGCCAGCAGCTTGAGCGGGGGCCAAACCTACGAGCAGTACTTC. It codes for CASSLSGGQTYEQYF.